Sequencing of this T cell receptor (beta chain) was carried out in a study of resident and recirculating memory T cells in vitiligo. Produced via immunoSEQ multiplex PCR; TCRdb's table is partial and in-frame only. Of 40,000 to 50,000 clones listed, 85% to 95% are singletons. The origin of this receptor is a male donor with vitiligo. The sequencing sample was made of blood.

The CDR3 sequence is CASRDLGYNEQFF. DNA of the CDR3: TGTGCCAGCAGAGACCTAGGCTACAATGAGCAGTTCTTC. The V call is TRBV25-1, the J call TRBJ2-1; D not resolved. Germline V gene sequence: CDR1 MGHDK, CDR2 SYGVNS. V lost 6 bases and J 3 bases, leaving 9 bases between the germline ends. The CDR3 has 13 amino acids.